This T cell receptor beta chain stems from a study of chemoradiotherapy in HPV16-positive cancers. A note on this clone: Its antigen is unknown.

Repertoires were sampled repeatedly during chemoradiotherapy. General study results and limits: The functional HPV-specific definition rests on just two HPV16-positive patients. HPV-responsive T-cell expansion during chemoradiotherapy was linked to improved recurrence-free survival in HPV16-positive patients. Non-HPV-specific T cells did not expand in tumors during treatment, whereas candidate HPV-specific clones and E7-related motifs did.

Only in-frame clones appear in the TCRdb table, and some are missing; sequencing was by immunoSEQ multiplex PCR. The sample has fewer than 20,000 clones; roughly nine tenths are singletons. The germline gives CDR1 SGHTA, CDR2 FQGNSA. This CDR3 contains 15 residues. V shed 5 bases, J shed 6 bases, and the junction held 10 bases outside the gene matches. The starting material was blood, obtained from a patient who underwent chemoradiotherapy. J is TRBJ1-2 and V is TRBV7-2; 9 bases match TRBD1. The clonotype comes from a human donor with HPV-associated anogenital cancer. CDR3 DNA sequence: TGTGCCAGCAGCCGAAATACAGGGGGCAACGATGGCTACACCTTC. Its translation is CASSRNTGGNDGYTF.